What follows are 6 T cell receptor beta chains derived from one specimen sequenced in a study of response to subunit inactivated influenza vaccine. TCRdb passed the RT-PCR reads through MiXCR, listing each CDR3 protein once. The top ten clones hold approximately 32% of a sample with approximately 170,000 distinct CDR3 sequences, roughly 12% of them seen once. These data also featured in a second study, about T cells expressing NK-cell markers. That study adds: It was by 5'RACE template switching with UMIs that TCR beta cDNA was made.

The specimen was CD8+ T cells sorted from PBMCs, collected about 11 days after vaccination. The receptors come from a man aged 45 to 65 who received an inactivated influenza vaccine.

V is TRBV29-1 and J is TRBJ2-1; D gene unclear. This CDR3 has 16 amino acids. Trimming removed 1 base from V and 6 bases from J, with 19 bases in between. CDR1 and CDR2 from the germline V gene are SQVTM and ANQGSEA. CDR3 in amino acids: CSVEGGPRGIGNEQFF. The CDR3 coding sequence is TGCAGCGTTGAAGGTGGACCCCGTGGGATCGGCAATGAGCAGTTCTTC.

The V call is TRBV12-3 or TRBV12-4, the J call TRBJ2-5; no reliable D call. The V and J ends lost 4 bases and 1 base respectively, with 10 bases between them. CDR3 length: 14 residues. The CDR3 loop is CASSSERSQETQYF. DNA for the CDR3: TGTGCCAGCAGTTCGGAACGGTCCCAAGAGACCCAGTACTTC.

The CDR3: CASSFGQNSAYEQYF. CDR3 nucleotides: TGTGCCAGCAGTTTCGGGCAGAACAGCGCCTACGAGCAGTACTTC. V usage is TRBV28 and J usage is TRBJ2-7; D unresolved. V dropped 3 bases and J dropped 2 bases, with 14 bases sitting between them. This CDR3 comprises 15 residues. CDR1 and CDR2 from the germline V gene are MDHEN and SYDVKM.

The V gene is TRBV29-1, the J gene TRBJ1-1; 7 positions agree with TRBD1. This CDR3 contains 16 residues. V was pared by 2 bases and J by 1 base, with 10 bases of the junction left unmatched. The germline V gene encodes CDR1 SQVTM and CDR2 ANQGSEA. The CDR3, as DNA: TGCAGCGTTGAAAAAAACCCGGGACAGAAGAACACTGAAGCTTTCTTT. Protein product: CSVEKNPGQKNTEAFF. Complete variable domain (other parts from reference TRBV29-1 and TRBJ1-1): SAVISQKPSRDICQRGTSLTIQCQVDSQVTMMFWYRQQPGQSLTLIATANQGSEATYESGFVIDKFPISRPNLTFSTLTVSNMSPEDSSIYLCSVEKNPGQKNTEAFFGQGTRLTVV.

In this sample, this clonotype turned up many times. The rearrangement uses TRBV20-1 and TRBJ2-7; D may correspond to TRBD1 or TRBD2 (5 bases each). Germline-derived CDR1 and CDR2 are DFQATT and SNEGSKA (reference sequence). Trimming took 5 bases from V and 0 from J, leaving 17 bases between them. The CDR3 length is 15 residues. CDR3 nucleotides: TGCAGTGCTCAACCGGGACGGACGAACTCCTACGAGCAGTACTTC. Protein product: CSAQPGRTNSYEQYF.

The rearrangement joins TRBV3-1 to TRBJ2-5, with 7 bases matching TRBD2. The CDR3 runs 14 residues. The V segment lost 4 bases and the J segment 2 bases; nucleotides outside the gene matches: 4. The germline V gene has CDR1 LGHDT and CDR2 YNNKEL (reference sequence). CDR3 sequence (DNA): TGTGCCAGCAGCCTGGGACTATTTCAAGAGACCCAGTACTTC. Translation gives CASSLGLFQETQYF.